Following are 8 T cell receptor beta chains from one sample sequenced in a study of tumor-infiltrating lymphocytes in oesophageal squamous cell carcinoma. TCRdb reanalysed the PCR reads using MiXCR and keeps one entry per CDR3 protein. Here the sample spans over 8,000 distinct CDR3 sequences, about 60% being singletons. The material sequenced was esophageal tumor tissue. The receptor source for this set is a female donor with esophageal squamous cell carcinoma.

The chain is built from TRBV28 and TRBJ1-1; no definite D call. CDR1 is MDHEN, CDR2 SYDVKM, per germline. The CDR3 sequence is 14 residues long. Trimming removed 6 bases from V and 1 base from J, with 12 bases in between. Written as DNA, the CDR3 is TGTGCCAGCAGCCCTAATACAGAGAACACTGAAGCTTTCTTT. Its translation: CASSPNTENTEAFF. Supplemented by reference TRBV28 and TRBJ1-1, the full variable domain reads DVKVTQSSRYLVKRTGEKVFLECVQDMDHENMFWYRQDPGLGLRLIYFSYDVKMKEKGDIPEGYSVSREKKERFSLILESASTNQTSMYLCASSPNTENTEAFFGQGTRLTVV.

With regard to this clonotype: At one boundary the junction diverges from the germline segment, which might be a read error. The chain uses TRBV7-6 and TRBJ2-7; 8 bases match TRBD2. The J call is uncertain, as TRBJ2-5 better fits the DNA end. The CDR3 length is 16 residues. The germline V gene has CDR1 SGHVS and CDR2 FNYEAQ. The CDR3 region is CASSLAPTGGQETQYF. Here the CDR3 DNA reads TGTGCTAGCAGCTTAGCGCCAACGGGGGGGCAAGAGACCCAGTACTTC.

The V gene is TRBV7-6, the J gene TRBJ2-1; D is undetermined. The CDR3 sequence is 13 residues long. Germline assignment: CDR1 SGHVS and CDR2 FNYEAQ. Trimming took 5 bases from V and 6 from J, leaving 11 bases between them. The CDR3 bases are TGTGCCAGCAGCCCTTCACGGAGCAATGAGCAGTTCTTC. Amino acids: CASSPSRSNEQFF.

This sequence joins TRBV7-2 and TRBJ2-3; 7 positions agree with TRBD2. The J call is uncertain, as TRBJ2-1 better fits the DNA end. The CDR3 spans 16 residues. Germline CDR1 SGHTA, CDR2 FQGNSA. CDR3 amino acids: CASRFSNGRPNNEQFF. The DNA of the CDR3 is TGTGCCAGCAGGTTCTCTAACGGGAGGCCGAACAATGAGCAGTTCTTC.

This chain links TRBV7-2 with TRBJ2-5; a weak D match, TRBD2 (5 bases). The J call may be mistaken, given a closer DNA end match to TRBJ2-1. The CDR3 is 15 residues long. Germline CDR1 SGHTA, CDR2 FQGNSA. The CDR3 sequence is CASSTPGGRYNEQFF. The CDR3 bases are TGTGCCAGCAGCACCCCAGGCGGGCGGTACAATGAGCAGTTCTTC.

This rearrangement joins TRBV6-1 to TRBJ2-3; TRBD1 aligns across 10 bases. This CDR3 has 15 residues. The germline V gene has CDR1 MNHNS and CDR2 SASEGT. J gave up 2 bases and V 6 bases, and 5 bases lay outside the gene matches. Here the CDR3 DNA reads TGTGCCAGCAGCCCGGGACAGGGGAACACAGATACGCAGTATTTT. It codes for CASSPGQGNTDTQYF.

This clonotype was seen a single time. The chain employs TRBV6-6 and TRBJ2-4; tentatively, D is TRBD2 (5 bases). The DNA end is more similar to TRBJ2-5, so the J call may be wrong. Germline assignment: CDR1 MNHNY and CDR2 SVGAGI (reference sequence). This CDR3 contains 11 residues. CDR3 region: CASSEGGTQYF. CDR3 coding DNA: TGTGCCAGCAGCGAGGGTGGGACCCAGTACTTC.

The rearrangement links TRBV12-3 or TRBV12-4 to TRBJ2-3; 13 nucleotides line up with TRBD2. TRBJ2-1 explains the end of the DNA better; the J call may be wrong. The CDR3 covers 16 residues. The CDR3 DNA follows: TGTGCCAGCAGTTTAGCTCGACTAGCGGGAGGCAATGAGCAGTTCTTC. Its protein is CASSLARLAGGNEQFF.